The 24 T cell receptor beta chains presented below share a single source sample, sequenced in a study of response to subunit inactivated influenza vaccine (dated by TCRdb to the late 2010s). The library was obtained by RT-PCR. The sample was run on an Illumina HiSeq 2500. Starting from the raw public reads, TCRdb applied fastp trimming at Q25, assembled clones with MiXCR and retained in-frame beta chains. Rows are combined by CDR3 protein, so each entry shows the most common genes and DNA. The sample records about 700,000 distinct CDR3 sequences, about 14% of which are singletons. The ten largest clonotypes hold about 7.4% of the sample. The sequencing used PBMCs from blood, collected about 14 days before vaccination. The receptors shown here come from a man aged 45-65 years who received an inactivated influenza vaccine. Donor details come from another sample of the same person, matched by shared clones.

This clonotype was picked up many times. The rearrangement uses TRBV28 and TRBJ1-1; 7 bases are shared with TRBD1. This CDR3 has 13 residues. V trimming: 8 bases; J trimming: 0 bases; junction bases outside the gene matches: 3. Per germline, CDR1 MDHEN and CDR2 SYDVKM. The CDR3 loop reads CASVDRMNTEAFF. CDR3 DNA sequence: TGTGCCAGCGTGGACAGGATGAACACTGAAGCTTTCTTT.

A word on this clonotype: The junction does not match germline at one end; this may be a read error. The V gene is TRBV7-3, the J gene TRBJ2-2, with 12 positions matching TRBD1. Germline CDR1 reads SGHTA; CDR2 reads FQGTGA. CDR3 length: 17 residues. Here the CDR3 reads CTSSWQGQGARTGELFF. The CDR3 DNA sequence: TGTACCAGCAGCTGGCAGGGACAGGGGGCGAGAACCGGGGAGCTGTTTTTT.

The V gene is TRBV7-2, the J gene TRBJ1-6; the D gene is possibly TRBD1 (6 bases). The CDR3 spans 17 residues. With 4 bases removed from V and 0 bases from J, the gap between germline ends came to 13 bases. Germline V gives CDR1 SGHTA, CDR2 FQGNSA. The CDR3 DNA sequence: TGTGCCAGCAGCTCGGACAGTCAAAGCTCCTATAATTCACCCCTCCACTTT. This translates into CASSSDSQSSYNSPLHF.

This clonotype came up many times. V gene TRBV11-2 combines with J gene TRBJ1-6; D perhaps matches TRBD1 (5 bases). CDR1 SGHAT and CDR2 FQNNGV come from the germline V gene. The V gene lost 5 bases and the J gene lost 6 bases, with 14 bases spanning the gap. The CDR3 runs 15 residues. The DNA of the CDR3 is TGTGCCAGCAGCCTCCGACAGACGAGTAATTCACCCCTCCACTTT. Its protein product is CASSLRQTSNSPLHF.

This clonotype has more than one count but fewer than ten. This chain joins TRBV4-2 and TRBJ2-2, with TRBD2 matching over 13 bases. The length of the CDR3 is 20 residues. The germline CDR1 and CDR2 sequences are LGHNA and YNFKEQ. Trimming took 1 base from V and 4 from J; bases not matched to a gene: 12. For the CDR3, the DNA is TGTGCCAGCAGCCAAGTGGGAACGGGACTAGCGGGACGTGGCACCGGGGAGCTGTTTTTT. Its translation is CASSQVGTGLAGRGTGELFF.

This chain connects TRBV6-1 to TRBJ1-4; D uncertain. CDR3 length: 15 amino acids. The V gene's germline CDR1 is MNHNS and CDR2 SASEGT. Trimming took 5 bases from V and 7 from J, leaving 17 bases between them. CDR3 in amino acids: CASSRYPALGEKLFF. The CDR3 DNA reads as TGTGCCAGCAGTCGATACCCGGCCCTAGGTGAAAAACTGTTTTTT.

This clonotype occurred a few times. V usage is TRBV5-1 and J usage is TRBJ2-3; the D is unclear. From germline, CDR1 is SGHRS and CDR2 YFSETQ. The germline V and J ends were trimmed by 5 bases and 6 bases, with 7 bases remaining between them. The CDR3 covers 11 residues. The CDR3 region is CASRWMDTQYF. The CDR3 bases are TGCGCCAGCAGATGGATGGATACGCAGTATTTT.

CDR3 in DNA: TGCAGCGTTGAACTGGCCCAACCCTACGAGCAGTACTTC. Its translation: CSVELAQPYEQYF. This chain connects TRBV29-1 to TRBJ2-7; D not resolved. The CDR3 is made up of 13 amino acids. Trimming took off 2 bases at V and 2 bases at J, with 10 bases between the two ends. Germline values: CDR1 SQVTM, CDR2 ANQGSEA.

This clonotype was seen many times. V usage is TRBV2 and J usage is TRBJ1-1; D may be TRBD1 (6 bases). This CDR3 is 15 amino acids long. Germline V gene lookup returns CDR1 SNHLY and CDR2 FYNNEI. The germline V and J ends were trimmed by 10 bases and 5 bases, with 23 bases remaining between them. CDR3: CAIMTGGEGETEAFF. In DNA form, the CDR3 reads TGTGCCATCATGACGGGGGGCGAGGGAGAGACTGAAGCTTTCTTT.

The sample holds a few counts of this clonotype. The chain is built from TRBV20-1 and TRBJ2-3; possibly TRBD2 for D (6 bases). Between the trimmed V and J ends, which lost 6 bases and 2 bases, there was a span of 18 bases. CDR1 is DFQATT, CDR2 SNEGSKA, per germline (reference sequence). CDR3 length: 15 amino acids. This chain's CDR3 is CSAIFRLVITDTQYF. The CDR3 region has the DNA TGCAGTGCAATCTTCCGACTAGTGATCACAGATACGCAGTATTTT.

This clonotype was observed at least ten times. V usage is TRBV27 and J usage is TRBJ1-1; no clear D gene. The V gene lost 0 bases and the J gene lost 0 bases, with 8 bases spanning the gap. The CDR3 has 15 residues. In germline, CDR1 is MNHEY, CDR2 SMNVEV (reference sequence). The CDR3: CASSLSGSMNTEAFF. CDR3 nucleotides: TGTGCCAGCAGTTTATCAGGGTCCATGAACACTGAAGCTTTCTTT.

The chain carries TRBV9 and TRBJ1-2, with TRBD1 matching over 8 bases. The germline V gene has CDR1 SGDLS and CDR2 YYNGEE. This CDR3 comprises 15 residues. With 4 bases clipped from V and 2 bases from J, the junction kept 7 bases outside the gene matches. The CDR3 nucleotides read TGTGCCAGCAGCACTTGGACAGGGATAAACTATGGCTACACCTTC. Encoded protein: CASSTWTGINYGYTF.

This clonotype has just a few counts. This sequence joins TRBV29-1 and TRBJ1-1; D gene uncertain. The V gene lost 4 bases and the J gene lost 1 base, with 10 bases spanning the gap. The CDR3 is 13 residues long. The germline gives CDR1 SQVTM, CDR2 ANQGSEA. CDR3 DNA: TGCAGCGTTGGTAAGGGATCGAACACTGAAGCTTTCTTT. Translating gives CSVGKGSNTEAFF.

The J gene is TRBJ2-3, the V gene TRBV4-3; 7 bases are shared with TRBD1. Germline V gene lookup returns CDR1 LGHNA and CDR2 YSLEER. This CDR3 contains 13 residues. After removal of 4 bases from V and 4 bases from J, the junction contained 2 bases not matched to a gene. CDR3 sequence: CASSRGTADTQYF. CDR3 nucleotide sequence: TGCGCCAGCAGCCGAGGGACAGCAGATACGCAGTATTTT.

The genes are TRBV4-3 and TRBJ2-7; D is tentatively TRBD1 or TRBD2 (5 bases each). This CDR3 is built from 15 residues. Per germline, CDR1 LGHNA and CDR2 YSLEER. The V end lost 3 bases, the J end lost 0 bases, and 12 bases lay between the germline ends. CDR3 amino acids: CASSQGPQRSYEQYF. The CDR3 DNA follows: TGCGCCAGCAGCCAGGGACCCCAGCGCTCCTACGAGCAGTACTTC.

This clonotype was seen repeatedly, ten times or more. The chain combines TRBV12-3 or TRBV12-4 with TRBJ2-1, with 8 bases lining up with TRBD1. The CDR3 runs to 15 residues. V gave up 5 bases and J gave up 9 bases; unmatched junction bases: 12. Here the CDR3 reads CASSPRGPSGSEQFF. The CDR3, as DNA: TGTGCCAGCAGTCCCAGGGGGCCCTCTGGGAGTGAGCAGTTCTTC.

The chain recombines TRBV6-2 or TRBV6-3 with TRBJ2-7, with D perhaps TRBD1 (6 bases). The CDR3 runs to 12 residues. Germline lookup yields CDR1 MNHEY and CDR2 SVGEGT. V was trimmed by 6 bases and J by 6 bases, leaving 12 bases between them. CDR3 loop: CASRDDRFEQYF. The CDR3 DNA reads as TGTGCCAGCAGAGACGACAGGTTCGAGCAGTACTTC.

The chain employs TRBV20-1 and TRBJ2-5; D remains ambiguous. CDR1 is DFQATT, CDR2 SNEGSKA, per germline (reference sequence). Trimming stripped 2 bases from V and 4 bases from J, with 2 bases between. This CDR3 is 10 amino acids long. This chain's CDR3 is CSARIETQYF. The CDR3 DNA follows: TGCAGTGCTAGAATAGAGACCCAGTACTTC.

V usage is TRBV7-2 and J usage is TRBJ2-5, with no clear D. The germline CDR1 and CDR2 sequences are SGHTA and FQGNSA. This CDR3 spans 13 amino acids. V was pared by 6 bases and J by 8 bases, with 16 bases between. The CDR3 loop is CASRWSELGTQYF. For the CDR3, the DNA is TGTGCCAGCAGATGGTCCGAGCTCGGCACCCAGTACTTC.

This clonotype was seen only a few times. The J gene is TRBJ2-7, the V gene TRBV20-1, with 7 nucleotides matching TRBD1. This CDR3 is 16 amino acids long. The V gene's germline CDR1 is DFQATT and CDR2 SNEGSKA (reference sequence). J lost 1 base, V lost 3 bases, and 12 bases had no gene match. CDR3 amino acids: CSARDYRGRGSYEQYF. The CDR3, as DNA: TGCAGTGCTAGGGATTACAGGGGAAGAGGGTCCTACGAGCAGTACTTC.

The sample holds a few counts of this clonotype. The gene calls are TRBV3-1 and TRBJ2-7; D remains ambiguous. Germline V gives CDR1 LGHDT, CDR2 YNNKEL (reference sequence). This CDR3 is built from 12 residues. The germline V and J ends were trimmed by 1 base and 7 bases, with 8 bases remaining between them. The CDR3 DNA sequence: TGTGCCAGCAGCCAAGTGATCGGAGAGCAGTACTTC. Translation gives CASSQVIGEQYF.

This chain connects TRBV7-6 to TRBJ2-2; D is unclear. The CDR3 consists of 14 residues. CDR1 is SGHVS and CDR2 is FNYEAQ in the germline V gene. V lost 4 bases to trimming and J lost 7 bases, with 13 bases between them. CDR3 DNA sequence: TGTGCCAGCAGCTCAGGCTACGATGGCGGGGAGCTGTTTTTT. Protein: CASSSGYDGGELFF.

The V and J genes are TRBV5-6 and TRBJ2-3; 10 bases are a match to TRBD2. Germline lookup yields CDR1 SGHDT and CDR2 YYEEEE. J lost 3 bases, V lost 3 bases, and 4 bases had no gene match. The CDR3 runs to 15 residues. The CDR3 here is CASSYVAGGTDTQYF. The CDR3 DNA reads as TGTGCCAGCAGCTACGTAGCGGGGGGTACAGATACGCAGTATTTT.

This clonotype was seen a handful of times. The CDR3 DNA sequence: TGTGCCAGCAGGTCTAGTAGCGCCGGGCAAGAGACCCAGTACTTC. This encodes CASRSSSAGQETQYF. V and J are TRBV7-3 and TRBJ2-5; perhaps TRBD2 as D (5 bases). From germline, CDR1 is SGHTA and CDR2 FQGTGA. This CDR3 comprises 15 residues. Trimming pared 6 bases from V and 2 bases from J, leaving 16 bases between.